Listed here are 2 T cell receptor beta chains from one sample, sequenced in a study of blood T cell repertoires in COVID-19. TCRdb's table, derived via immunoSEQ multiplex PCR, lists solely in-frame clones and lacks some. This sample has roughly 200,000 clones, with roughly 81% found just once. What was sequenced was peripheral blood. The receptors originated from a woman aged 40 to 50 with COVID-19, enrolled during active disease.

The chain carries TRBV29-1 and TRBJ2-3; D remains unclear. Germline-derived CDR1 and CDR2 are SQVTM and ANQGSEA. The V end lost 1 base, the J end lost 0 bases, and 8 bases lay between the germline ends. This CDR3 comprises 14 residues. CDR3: CSVEGGISTDTQYF. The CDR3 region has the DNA TGCAGCGTTGAAGGAGGCATTAGCACAGATACGCAGTATTTT.

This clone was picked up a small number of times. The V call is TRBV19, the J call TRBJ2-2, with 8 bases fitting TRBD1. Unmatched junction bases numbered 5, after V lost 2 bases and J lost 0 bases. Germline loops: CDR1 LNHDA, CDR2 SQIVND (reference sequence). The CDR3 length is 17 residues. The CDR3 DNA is TGTGCCAGTAGTATATCGCCAGGGGGCTCGAACACCGGGGAGCTGTTTTTT. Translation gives CASSISPGGSNTGELFF.